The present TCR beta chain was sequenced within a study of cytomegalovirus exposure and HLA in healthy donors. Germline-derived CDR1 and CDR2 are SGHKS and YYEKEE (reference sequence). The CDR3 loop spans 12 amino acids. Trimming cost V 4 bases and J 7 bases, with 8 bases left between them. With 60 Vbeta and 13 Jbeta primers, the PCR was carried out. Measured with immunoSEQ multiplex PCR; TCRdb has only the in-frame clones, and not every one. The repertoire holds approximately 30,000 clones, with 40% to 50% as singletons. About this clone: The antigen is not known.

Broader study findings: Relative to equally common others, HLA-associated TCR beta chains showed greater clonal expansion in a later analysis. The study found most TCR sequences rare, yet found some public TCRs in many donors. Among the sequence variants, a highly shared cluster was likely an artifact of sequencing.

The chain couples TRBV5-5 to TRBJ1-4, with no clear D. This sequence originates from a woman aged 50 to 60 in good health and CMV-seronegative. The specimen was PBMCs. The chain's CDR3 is CASSPPSEKLFF. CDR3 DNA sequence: TGTGCCAGCAGCCCCCCTAGTGAAAAACTGTTTTTT. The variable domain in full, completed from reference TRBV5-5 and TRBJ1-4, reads DAGVTQSPTHLIKTRGQQVTLRCSPISGHKSVSWYQQVLGQGPQFIFQYYEKEERGRGNFPDRFSARQFPNYSSELNVNALLLGDSALYLCASSPPSEKLFFGSGTQLSVL.